This TCR beta chain was sequenced in a study of CD8 T cells in Susac syndrome. Study in general: Sequencing included Susac syndrome patients, six of them with active disease and fewer than 10 in remission. At blood draw, Susac syndrome patients were therapy-naive, on corticosteroids, or on intravenous immunoglobulin alone. The study, taken as a whole, reports: That the number of individuals in its TCR sequencing and HLA analysis was relatively small was acknowledged by the study.

This clonotype occurred once. Antigen: not known. CDR3 length: 13 residues. Random hexamers were used to reverse transcribe the RNA input (about 0.5 to 1 ug). TCRdb used MiXCR to reprocess the immunoSEQ multiplex PCR reads, holding one entry per CDR3 protein. The sample has 150,000 to 200,000 distinct CDR3 sequences, 90% to 95% seen once. This clonotype was obtained from a human donor with Susac syndrome. The chain joins TRBV21-1 to TRBJ1-2. TRBV21-1 has pseudogene status. Sequenced sample: CD4+ T cells from PBMCs. CDR3 sequence: CASSKAVGRGYTF. DNA of the CDR3: TGTGCCAGCAGCAAAGCGGTAGGGAGGGGCTACACCTTC.